Detailed here is one T cell receptor beta chain. What it binds is unknown. The donors, all healthy, were Caucasians living in Russia, aged roughly 6 to 100. Each sample had at least 7 million PBMCs isolated. Trimming at V came to 7 bases and at J to 3 bases, leaving 6 bases not matched to a gene. This CDR3 is 13 amino acids long. CDR1 and CDR2 from the germline V gene are MNHEY and SVGEGT. The data originate from a study of blood T cells in healthy people across ages. Whole-study results and caveats: In long-lived donors, naive CD4+ cell counts and diversity exceeded those of aged donors.

The use of a sample-barcoded 5' primer and a J-beta primer mix characterized a second PCR of about 6 to 11 cycles. All samples yielded 3 million or more CDR3-containing paired-end reads. MiXCR, run by TCRdb on the 5' RACE reads, gives a single entry per CDR3 protein. The table records 890,000 or so distinct CDR3 sequences, about 62% of them present only once. Specimen: blood. The gene calls are TRBV6-2 or TRBV6-3 and TRBJ2-7; 7 bases agree with TRBD1. The sequence was obtained from a man in his thirties or forties in good health. Here the CDR3 reads CASIDRVIYEQYF. CDR3 sequence (DNA): TGTGCCAGCATAGACAGGGTAATCTACGAGCAGTACTTC.